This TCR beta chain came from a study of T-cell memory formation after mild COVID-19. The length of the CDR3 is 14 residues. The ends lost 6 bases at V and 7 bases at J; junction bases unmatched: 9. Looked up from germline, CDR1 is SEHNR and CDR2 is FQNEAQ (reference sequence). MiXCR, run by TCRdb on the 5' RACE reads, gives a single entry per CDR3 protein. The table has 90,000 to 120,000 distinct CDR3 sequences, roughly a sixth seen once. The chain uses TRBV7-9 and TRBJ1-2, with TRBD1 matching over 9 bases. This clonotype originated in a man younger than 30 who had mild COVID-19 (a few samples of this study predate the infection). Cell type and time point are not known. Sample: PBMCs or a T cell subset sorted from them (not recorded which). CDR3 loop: CASSSDRGIGGYTF. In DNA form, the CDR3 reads TGTGCCAGCAGTAGCGACAGGGGGATTGGTGGCTACACCTTC.